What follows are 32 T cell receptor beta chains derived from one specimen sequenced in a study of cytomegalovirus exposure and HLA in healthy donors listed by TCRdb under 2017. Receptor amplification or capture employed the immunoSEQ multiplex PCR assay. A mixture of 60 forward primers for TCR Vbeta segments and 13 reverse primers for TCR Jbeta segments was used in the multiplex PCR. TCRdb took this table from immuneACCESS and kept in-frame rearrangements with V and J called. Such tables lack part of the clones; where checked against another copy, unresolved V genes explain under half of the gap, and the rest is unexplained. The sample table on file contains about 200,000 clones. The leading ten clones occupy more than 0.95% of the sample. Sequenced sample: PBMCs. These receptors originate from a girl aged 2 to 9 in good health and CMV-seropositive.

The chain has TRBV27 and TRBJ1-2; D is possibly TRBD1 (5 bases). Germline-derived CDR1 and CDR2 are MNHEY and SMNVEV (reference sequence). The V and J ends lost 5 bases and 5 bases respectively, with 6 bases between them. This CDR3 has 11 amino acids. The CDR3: CASSGGYGYTF. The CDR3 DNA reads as TGTGCCAGCAGTGGGGGGTATGGCTACACCTTC.

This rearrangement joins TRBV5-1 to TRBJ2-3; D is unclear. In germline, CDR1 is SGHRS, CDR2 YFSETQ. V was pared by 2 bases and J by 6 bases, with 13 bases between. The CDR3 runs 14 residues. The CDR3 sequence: CASSFAELRDTQYF. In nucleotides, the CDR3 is TGCGCCAGCAGCTTCGCCGAACTACGCGATACGCAGTATTTT.

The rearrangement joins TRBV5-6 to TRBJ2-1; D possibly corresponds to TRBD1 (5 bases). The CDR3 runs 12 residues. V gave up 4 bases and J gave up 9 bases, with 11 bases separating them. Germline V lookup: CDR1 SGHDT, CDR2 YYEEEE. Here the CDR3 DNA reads TGTGCCAGCAGCGTGGGGCTTGGTGAGCAGTTCTTC. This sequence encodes CASSVGLGEQFF.

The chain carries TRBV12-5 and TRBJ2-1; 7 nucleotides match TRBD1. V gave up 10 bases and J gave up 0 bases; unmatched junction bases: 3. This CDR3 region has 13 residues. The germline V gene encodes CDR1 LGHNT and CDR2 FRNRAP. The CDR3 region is CATGQSSYNEQFF. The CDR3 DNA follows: TGTGCTACGGGACAGAGCTCCTACAATGAGCAGTTCTTC.

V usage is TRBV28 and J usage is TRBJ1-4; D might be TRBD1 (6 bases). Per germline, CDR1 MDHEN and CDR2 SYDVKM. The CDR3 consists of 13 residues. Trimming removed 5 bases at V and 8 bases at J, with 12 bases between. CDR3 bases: TGTGCCAGCAGTCAACAGGGCGGAGAAAAACTGTTTTTT. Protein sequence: CASSQQGGEKLFF.

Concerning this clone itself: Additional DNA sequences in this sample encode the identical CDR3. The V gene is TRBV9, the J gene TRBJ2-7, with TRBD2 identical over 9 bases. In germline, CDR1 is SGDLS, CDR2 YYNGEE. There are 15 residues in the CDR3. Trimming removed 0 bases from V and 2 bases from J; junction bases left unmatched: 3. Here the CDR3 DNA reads TGTGCCAGCAGCGTAGGAGCGGGAGGCCCCTACGAGCAGTACTTC. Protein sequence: CASSVGAGGPYEQYF.

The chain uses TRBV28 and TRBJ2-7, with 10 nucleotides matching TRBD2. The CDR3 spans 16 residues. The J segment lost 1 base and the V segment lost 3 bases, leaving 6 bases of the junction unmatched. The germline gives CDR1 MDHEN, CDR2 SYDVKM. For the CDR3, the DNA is TGTGCCAGCAGTTTTTTAGGGACTAGCGTGTCCTACGAGCAGTACTTC. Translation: CASSFLGTSVSYEQYF.

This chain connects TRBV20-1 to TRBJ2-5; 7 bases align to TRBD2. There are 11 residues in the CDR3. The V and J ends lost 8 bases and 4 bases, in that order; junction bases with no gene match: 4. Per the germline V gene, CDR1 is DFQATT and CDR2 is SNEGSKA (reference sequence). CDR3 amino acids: CSSGDPETQYF. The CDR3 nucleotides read TGCAGTAGCGGGGACCCAGAGACCCAGTACTTC.

CDR3 amino acids: CSVLLAPTYEQYF. The CDR3, as DNA: TGCAGCGTTCTGTTAGCACCGACCTACGAGCAGTACTTC. The chain is built from TRBV29-1 and TRBJ2-5; D gene uncertain. The assigned J gene may be wrong: the sequence end matches TRBJ2-7 better. The CDR3 has 13 amino acids. Germline values: CDR1 SQVTM, CDR2 ANQGSEA.

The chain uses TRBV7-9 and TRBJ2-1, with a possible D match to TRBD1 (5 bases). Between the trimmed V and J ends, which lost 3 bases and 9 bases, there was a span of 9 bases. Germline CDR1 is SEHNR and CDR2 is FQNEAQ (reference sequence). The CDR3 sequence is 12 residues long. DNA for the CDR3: TGTGCCAGCAGCTTGCCCAGGGTTGAGCAGTTCTTC. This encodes CASSLPRVEQFF.

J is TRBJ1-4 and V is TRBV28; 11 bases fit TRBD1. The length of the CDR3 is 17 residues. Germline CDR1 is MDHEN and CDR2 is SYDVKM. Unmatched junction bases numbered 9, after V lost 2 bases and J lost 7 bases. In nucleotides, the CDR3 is TGTGCCAGCAGTTTAAGTTGGTCCGGGACAGGGGGTGAAAAACTGTTTTTT. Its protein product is CASSLSWSGTGGEKLFF.

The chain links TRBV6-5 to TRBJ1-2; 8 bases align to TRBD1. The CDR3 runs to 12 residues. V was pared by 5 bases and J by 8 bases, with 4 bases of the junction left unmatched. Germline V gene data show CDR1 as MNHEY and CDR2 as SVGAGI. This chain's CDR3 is CASSPNRGGYTF. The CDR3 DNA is TGTGCCAGCAGTCCTAACAGGGGGGGCTACACCTTC.

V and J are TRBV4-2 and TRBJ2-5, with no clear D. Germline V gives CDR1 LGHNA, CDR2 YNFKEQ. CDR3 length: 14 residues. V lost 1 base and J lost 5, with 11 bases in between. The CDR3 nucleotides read TGTGCCAGCAGCCAAGCTGGAGTAATGGAGACCCAGTACTTC. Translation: CASSQAGVMETQYF.

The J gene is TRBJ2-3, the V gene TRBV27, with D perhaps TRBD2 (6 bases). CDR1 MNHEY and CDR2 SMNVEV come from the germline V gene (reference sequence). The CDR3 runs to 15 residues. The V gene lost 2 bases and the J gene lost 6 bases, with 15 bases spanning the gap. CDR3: CASSLEGGASDTQYF. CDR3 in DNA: TGTGCCAGCAGTTTAGAGGGAGGAGCAAGTGATACGCAGTATTTT.

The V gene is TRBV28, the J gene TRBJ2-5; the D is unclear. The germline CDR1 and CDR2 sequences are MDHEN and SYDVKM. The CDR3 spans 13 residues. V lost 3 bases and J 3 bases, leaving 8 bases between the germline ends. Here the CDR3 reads CASSFAGEETQYF. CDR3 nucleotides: TGTGCCAGCAGTTTTGCCGGAGAAGAGACCCAGTACTTC.

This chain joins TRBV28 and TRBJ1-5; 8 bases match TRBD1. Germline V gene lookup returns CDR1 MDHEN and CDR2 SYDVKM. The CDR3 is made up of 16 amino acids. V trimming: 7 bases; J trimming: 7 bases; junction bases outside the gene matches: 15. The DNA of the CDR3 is TGTGCCAGCACCCCCCCGCCGGACAGGGCTTGGCAGCCCCAGCATTTT. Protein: CASTPPPDRAWQPQHF.

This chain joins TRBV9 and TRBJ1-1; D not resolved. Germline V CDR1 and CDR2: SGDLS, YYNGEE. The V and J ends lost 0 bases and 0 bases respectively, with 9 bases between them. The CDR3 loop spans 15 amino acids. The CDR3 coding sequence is TGTGCCAGCAGCGTAGCTGGGAGCATGAACACTGAAGCTTTCTTT. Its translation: CASSVAGSMNTEAFF.

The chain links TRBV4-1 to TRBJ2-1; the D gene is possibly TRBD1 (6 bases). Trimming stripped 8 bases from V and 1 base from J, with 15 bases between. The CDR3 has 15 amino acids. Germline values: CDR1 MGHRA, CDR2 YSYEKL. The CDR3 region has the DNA TGCGCCAGCCGCGACTTTCAGGGGTCCTACAATGAGCAGTTCTTC. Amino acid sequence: CASRDFQGSYNEQFF.

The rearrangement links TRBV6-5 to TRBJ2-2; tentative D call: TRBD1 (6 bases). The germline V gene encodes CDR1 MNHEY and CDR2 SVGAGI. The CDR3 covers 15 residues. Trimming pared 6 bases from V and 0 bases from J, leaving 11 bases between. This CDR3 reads CASRPGHTNTGELFF. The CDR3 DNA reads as TGTGCCAGCAGGCCGGGACACACGAACACCGGGGAGCTGTTTTTT.

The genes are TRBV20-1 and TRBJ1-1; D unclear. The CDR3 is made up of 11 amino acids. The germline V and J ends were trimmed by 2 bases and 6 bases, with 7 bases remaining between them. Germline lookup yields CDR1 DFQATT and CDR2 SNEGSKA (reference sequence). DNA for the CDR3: TGCAGTGCTAGAAGTACGGCTGAAGCTTTCTTT. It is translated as CSARSTAEAFF.

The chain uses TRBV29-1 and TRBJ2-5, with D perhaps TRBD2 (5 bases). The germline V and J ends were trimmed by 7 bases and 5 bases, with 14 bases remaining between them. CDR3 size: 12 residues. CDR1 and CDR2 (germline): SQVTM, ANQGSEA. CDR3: CSAGEGTETQYF. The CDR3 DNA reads TGCAGCGCCGGAGAGGGAACCGAGACCCAGTACTTC. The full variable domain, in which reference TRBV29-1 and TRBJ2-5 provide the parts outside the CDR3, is SAVISQKPSRDICQRGTSLTIQCQVDSQVTMMFWYRQQPGQSLTLIATANQGSEATYESGFVIDKFPISRPNLTFSTLTVSNMSPEDSSIYLCSAGEGTETQYFGPGTRLLVL.

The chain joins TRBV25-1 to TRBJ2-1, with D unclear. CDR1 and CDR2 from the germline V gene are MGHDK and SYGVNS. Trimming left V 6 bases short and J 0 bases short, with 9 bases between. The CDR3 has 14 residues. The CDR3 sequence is CASRSESSYNEQFF. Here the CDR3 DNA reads TGTGCCAGCAGGTCGGAGAGCTCCTACAATGAGCAGTTCTTC.

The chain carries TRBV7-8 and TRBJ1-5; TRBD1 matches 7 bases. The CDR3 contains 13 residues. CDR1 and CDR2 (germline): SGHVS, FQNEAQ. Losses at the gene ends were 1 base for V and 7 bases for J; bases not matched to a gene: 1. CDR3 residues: CASSLDRGQPQHF. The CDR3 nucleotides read TGTGCCAGCAGCTTAGACAGGGGACAGCCCCAGCATTTT.

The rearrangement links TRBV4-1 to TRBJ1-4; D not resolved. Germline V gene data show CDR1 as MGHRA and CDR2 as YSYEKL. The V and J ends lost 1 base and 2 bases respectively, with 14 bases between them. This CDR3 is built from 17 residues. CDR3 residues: CASSQVNQAPTNEKLFF. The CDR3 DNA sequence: TGCGCCAGCAGCCAAGTTAACCAGGCACCTACTAATGAAAAACTGTTTTTT.

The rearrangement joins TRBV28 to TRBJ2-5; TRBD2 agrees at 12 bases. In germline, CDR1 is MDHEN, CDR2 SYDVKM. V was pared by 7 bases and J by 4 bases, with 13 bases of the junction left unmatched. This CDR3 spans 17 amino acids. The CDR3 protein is CASTSGLAGGPGETQYF. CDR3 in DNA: TGTGCCAGCACCTCCGGGCTAGCGGGAGGGCCCGGAGAGACCCAGTACTTC.

CDR3 sequence reads: CAINYEQYF. In nucleotides, the CDR3 is TGTGCCATCAACTACGAGCAGTACTTC. The chain links TRBV28 to TRBJ2-7; D gene uncertain. CDR1 is MDHEN, CDR2 SYDVKM, per germline. The V end was cut by 10 bases, the J end by 3 bases, with 4 bases between. The CDR3 loop spans 9 amino acids.

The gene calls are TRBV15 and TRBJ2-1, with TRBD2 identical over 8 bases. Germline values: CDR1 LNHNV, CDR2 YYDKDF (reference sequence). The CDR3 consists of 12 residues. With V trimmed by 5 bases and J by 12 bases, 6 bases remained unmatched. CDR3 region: CATSAGGSRQFF. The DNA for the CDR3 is TGTGCCACCAGCGCGGGGGGTAGCCGGCAGTTCTTC.

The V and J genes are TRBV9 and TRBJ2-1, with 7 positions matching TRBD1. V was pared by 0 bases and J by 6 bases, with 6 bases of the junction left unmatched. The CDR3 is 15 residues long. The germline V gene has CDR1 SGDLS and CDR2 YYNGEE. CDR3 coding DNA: TGTGCCAGCAGCGTAGGACAGGGAGCGGTCAATGAGCAGTTCTTC. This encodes CASSVGQGAVNEQFF.

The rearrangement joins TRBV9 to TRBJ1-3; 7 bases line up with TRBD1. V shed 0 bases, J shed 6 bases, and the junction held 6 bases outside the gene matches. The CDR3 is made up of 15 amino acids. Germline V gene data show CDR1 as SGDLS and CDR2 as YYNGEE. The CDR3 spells CASSVVRGKENTIYF. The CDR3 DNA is TGTGCCAGCAGCGTAGTCAGGGGGAAGGAAAACACCATATATTTT.

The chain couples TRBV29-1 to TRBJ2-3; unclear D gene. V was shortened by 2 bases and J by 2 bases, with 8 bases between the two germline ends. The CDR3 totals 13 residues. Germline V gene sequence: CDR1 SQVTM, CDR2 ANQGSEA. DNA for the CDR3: TGCAGCGTTGAAATTTCAAACACAGATACGCAGTATTTT. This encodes CSVEISNTDTQYF.

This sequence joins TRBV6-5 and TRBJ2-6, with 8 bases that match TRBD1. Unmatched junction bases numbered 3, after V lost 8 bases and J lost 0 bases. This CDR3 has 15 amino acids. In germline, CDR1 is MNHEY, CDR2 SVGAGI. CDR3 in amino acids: CASGQGDSGANVLTF. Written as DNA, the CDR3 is TGTGCCAGCGGACAGGGAGACTCTGGGGCCAACGTCCTGACTTTC.

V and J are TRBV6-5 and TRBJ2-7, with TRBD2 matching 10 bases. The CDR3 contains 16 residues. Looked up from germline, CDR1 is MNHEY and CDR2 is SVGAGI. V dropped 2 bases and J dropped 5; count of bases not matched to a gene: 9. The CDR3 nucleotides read TGTGCCAGCAGTTACGTGGCTAGCGGGAGAGGCGACGAGCAGTACTTC. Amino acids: CASSYVASGRGDEQYF.